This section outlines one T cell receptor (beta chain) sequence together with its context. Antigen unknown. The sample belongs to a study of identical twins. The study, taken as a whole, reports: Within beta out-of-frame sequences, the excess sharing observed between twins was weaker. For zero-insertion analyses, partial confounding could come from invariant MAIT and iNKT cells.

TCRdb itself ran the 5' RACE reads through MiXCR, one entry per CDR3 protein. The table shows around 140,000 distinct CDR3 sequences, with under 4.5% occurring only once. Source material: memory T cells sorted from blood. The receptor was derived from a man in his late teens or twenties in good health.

The CDR3 sequence: CSASLGGTGANVLTF. For the CDR3, the DNA is TGCAGTGCTAGCCTGGGAGGGACTGGGGCCAACGTCCTGACTTTC. This chain links TRBV20-1 with TRBJ2-6; 7 nucleotides agree with TRBD2. The germline V gene encodes CDR1 DFQATT and CDR2 SNEGSKA (reference sequence). The CDR3 spans 15 residues. V lost 3 bases and J lost 2; bases outside the gene matches: 4.